Listed below are T cell receptor beta chains from one sample, sequenced in a study of T cell responses to AZD1222 COVID-19 vaccine. TCRdb's table, derived via immunoSEQ multiplex PCR, lists solely in-frame clones and lacks some. The repertoire includes 140,000 to 150,000 clones, around nine tenths of them detected once, and about 1.8% sits in the top ten. The material was peripheral blood, obtained 28 days after the second AZD1222 dose. The receptor set was obtained from an adult who received the AZD1222 COVID-19 vaccine. CDR3s include the opening cysteine and the closing phenylalanine or tryptophan.

V: TRBV2
J: TRBJ2-2
CDR3: CASLPGTSVDTGELFF

V: TRBV28
J: TRBJ2-7
CDR3: CASSYTAGLLSSYEQYF

V: TRBV2
J: TRBJ1-2
CDR3: CASPRGQYGGYTF

V: TRBV19
J: TRBJ2-1
CDR3: CASSIAPFGRPAVSSYNEQFF

V: TRBV7-2
J: TRBJ1-5
CDR3: CASSLEWARDQPQHF

V: TRBV27
J: TRBJ2-3
CDR3: CASSPRLAGATDTQYF

V: TRBV7-9
J: TRBJ2-1
CDR3: CASSPGTSGKIRNEQFF

V: TRBV10-3
J: TRBJ1-1
CDR3: CAISGTGGFTEAFF

V: TRBV4-2
J: TRBJ1-1
CDR3: CASSQGFYVGTEAFF

V: TRBV12-3/TRBV12-4
J: TRBJ1-6
CDR3: CASSLLGSPLHF